The subject of this entry is one T cell receptor beta chain. These data are taken from a study of blood T cell repertoires in COVID-19. TCRdb's table, derived via immunoSEQ multiplex PCR, lists solely in-frame clones and lacks some. The table records a few hundred thousand clones, around nine tenths of them present only once. V was clipped by 3 bases and J by 3 bases, with 12 bases between them. Per the germline V gene, CDR1 is KGHSH and CDR2 is LQKENI. This CDR3 has 15 residues. Patients from Seattle were sampled longitudinally, starting during active infection. This clonotype was obtained from a woman aged 55-70 years with COVID-19, enrolled during active disease. Sequenced: peripheral blood. This chain joins TRBV18 and TRBJ1-5; the D gene is possibly TRBD1 (5 bases). The CDR3 sequence: CASSPTQAPNQPQHF. In nucleotides, the CDR3 is TGTGCCAGCTCACCGACACAGGCCCCCAATCAGCCCCAGCATTTT.